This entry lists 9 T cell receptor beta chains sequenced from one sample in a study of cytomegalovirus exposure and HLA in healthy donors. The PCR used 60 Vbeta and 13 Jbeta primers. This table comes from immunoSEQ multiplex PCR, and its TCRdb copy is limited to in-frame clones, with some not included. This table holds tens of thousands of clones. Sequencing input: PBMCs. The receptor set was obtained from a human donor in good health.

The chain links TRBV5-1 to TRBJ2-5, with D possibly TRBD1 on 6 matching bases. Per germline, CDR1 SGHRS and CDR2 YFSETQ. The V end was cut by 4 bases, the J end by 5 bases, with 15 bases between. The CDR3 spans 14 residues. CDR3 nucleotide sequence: TGCGCCAGCAGCCCACAGGGTATGAGGGAGACCCAGTACTTC. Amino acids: CASSPQGMRETQYF.

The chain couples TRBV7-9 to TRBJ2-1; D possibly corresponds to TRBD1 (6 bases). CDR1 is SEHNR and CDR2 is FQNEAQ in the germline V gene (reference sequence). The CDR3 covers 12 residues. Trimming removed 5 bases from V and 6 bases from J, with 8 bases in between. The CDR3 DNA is TGTGCCAGCAGCCTCAGGGGCAATGAGCAGTTCTTC. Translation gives CASSLRGNEQFF.

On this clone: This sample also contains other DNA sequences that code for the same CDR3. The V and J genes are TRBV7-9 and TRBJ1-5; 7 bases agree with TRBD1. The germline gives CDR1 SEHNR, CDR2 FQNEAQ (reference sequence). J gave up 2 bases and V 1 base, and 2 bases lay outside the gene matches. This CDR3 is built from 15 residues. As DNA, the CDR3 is TGTGCCAGCAGCTTAGGCGGACAGGGCAATCAGCCCCAGCATTTT. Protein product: CASSLGGQGNQPQHF.

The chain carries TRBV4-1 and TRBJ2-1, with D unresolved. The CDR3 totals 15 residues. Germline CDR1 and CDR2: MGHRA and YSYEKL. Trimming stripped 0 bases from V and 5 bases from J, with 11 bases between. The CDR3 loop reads CASSQEEPNDNEQFF. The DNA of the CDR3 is TGCGCCAGCAGCCAAGAGGAGCCAAACGACAATGAGCAGTTCTTC.

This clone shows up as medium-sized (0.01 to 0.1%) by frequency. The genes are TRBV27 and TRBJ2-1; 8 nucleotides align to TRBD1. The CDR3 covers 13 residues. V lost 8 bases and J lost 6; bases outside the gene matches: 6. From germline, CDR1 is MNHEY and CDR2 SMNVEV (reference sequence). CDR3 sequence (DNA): TGTGCCAGCGGACAGGGTAGTGTCAATGAGCAGTTCTTC. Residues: CASGQGSVNEQFF.

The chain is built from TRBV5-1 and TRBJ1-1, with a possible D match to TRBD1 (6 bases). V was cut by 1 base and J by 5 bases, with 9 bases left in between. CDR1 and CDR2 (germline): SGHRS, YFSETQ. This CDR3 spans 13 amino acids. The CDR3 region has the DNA TGCGCCAGCAGCTTGACAGGGCTGACTGAAGCTTTCTTT. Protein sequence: CASSLTGLTEAFF.

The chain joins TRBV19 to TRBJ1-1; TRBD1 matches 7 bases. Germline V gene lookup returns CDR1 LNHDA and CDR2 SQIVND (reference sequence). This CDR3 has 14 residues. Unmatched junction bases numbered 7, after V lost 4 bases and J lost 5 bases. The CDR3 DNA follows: TGTGCCAGTAGTAAACAGGGGATGAGGACTGAAGCTTTCTTT. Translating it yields CASSKQGMRTEAFF.

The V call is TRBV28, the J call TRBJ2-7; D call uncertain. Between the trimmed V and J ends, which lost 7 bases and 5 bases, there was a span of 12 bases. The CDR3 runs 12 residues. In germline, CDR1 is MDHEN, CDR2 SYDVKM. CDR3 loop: CASTTRRNEQYF. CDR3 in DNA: TGTGCCAGCACCACTCGAAGAAACGAGCAGTACTTC.

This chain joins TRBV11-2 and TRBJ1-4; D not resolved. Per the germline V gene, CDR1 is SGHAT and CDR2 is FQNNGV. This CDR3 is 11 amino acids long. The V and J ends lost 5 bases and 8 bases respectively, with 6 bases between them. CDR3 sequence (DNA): TGTGCCAGCAGCCATAGCGAAAAACTGTTTTTT. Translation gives CASSHSEKLFF.